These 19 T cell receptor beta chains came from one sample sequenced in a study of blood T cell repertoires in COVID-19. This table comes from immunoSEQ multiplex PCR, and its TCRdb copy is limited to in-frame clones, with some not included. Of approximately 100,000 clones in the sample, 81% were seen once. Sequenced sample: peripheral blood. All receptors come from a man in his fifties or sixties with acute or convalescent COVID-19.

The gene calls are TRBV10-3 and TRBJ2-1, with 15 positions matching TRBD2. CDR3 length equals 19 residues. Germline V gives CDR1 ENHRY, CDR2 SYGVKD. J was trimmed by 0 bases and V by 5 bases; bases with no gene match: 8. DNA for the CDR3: TGTGCCATCAGTTCGTCCGGGACTAGCGGGGGGTCCTCCTACAATGAGCAGTTCTTC. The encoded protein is CAISSSGTSGGSSYNEQFF.

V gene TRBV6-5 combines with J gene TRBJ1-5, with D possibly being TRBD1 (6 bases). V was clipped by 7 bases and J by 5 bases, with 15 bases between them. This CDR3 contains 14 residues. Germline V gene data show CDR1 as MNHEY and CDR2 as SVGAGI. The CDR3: CASKSQGRDQPQHF. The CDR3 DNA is TGTGCCAGCAAATCGCAGGGGCGCGATCAGCCCCAGCATTTT.

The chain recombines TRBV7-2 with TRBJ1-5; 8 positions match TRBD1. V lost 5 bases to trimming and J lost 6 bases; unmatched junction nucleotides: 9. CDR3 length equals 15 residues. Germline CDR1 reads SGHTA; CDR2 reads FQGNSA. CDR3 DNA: TGTGCCAGCAGCGAGGGACAGGTATATGGTCAGCCCCAGCATTTT. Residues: CASSEGQVYGQPQHF.

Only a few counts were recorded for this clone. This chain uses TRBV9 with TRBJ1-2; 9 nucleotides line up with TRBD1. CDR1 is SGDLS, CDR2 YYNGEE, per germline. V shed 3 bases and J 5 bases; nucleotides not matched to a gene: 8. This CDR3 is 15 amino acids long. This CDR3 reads CASSGWDRDLYGYTF. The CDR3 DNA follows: TGTGCCAGCAGCGGATGGGACAGGGACCTTTATGGCTACACCTTC.

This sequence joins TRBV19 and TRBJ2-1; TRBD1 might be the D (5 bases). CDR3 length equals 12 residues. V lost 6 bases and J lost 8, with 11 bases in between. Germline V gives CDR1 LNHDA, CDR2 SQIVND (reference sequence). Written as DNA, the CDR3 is TGTGCCAGTAGGCACAGGACCTATGAGCAGTTCTTC. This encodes CASRHRTYEQFF.

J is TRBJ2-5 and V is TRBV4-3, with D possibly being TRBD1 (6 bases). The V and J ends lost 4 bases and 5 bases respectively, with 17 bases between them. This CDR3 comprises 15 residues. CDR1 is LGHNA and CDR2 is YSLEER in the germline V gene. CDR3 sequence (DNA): TGCGCCAGCAGCCGGACTTTAGACAGGACGGAGACCCAGTACTTC. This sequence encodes CASSRTLDRTETQYF.

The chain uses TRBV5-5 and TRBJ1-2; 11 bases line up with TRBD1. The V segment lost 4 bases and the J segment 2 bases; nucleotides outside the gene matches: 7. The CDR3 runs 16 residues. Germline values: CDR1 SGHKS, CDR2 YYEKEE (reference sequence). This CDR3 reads CASSRGTGGFNYGYTF. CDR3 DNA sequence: TGTGCCAGCAGCCGCGGGACAGGGGGTTTCAACTATGGCTACACCTTC.

The CDR3 DNA is TGTGCCAGCAGGGCTGCAGGGGGCTACACTGAAGCTTTCTTT. Its protein is CASRAAGGYTEAFF. The chain couples TRBV27 to TRBJ1-1; 8 positions agree with TRBD1. The germline gives CDR1 MNHEY, CDR2 SMNVEV (reference sequence). The CDR3 spans 14 residues. V dropped 6 bases and J dropped 3; count of bases not matched to a gene: 6.

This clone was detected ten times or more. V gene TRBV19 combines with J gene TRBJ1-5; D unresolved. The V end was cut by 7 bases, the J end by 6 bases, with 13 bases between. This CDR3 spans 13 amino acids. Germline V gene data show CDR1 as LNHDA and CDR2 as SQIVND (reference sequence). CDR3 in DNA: TGTGCCAGTAAGAAACTTCTAGGTCAGCCCCAGCATTTT. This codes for CASKKLLGQPQHF.

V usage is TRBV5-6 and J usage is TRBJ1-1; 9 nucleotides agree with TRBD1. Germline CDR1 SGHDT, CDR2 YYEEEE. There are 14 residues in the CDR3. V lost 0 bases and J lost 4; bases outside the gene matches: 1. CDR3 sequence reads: CASSLGQGGTEAFF. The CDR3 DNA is TGTGCCAGCAGCTTGGGACAGGGGGGCACTGAAGCTTTCTTT. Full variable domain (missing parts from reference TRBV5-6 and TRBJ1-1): DAGVTQSPTHLIKTRGQQVTLRCSPKSGHDTVSWYQQALGQGPQFIFQYYEEEERQRGNFPDRFSGHQFPNYSSELNVNALLLGDSALYLCASSLGQGGTEAFFGQGTRLTVV.

The CDR3 DNA follows: TGCGCCAGCAGTGAGTCAGTCCGCGGATCCACCGGGGAGCTGTTTTTT. This codes for CASSESVRGSTGELFF. This rearrangement joins TRBV10-1 to TRBJ2-2; D call uncertain. This CDR3 is 16 amino acids long. Germline CDR1 WNHNN, CDR2 SYGVQD (reference sequence). V was shortened by 0 bases and J by 4 bases, with 12 bases between the two germline ends.

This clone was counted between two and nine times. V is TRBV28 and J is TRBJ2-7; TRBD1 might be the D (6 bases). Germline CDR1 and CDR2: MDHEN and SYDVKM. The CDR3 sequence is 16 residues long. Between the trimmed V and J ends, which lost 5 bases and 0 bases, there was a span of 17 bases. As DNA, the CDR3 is TGTGCCAGCAGTCAGCTCGGACAGCCCTTCTCCTACGAGCAGTACTTC. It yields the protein CASSQLGQPFSYEQYF.

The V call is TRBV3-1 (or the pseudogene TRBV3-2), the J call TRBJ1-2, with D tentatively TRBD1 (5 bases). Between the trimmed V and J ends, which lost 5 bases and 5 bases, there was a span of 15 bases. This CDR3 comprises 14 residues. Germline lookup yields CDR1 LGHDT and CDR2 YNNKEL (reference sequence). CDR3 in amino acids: CASSGGTGAYGYTF. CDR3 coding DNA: TGTGCCAGCAGCGGAGGGACGGGCGCTTATGGCTACACCTTC.

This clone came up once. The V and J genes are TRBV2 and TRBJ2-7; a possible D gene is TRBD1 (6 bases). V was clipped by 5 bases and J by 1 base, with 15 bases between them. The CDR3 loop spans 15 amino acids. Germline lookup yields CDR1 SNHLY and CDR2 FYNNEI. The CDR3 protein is CASSQGLSESYEQYF. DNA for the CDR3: TGTGCCAGCAGTCAGGGGCTTAGCGAGTCCTACGAGCAGTACTTC.

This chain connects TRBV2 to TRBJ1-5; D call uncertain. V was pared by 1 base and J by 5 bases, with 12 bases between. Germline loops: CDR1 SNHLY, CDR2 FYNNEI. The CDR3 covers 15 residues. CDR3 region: CASSEGTGSYQPQHF. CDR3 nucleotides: TGTGCCAGCAGTGAAGGGACGGGAAGCTATCAGCCCCAGCATTTT.

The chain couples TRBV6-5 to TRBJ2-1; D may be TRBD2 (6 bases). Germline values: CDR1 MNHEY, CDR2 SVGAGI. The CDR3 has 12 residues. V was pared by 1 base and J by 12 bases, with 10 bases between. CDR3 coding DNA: TGTGCCAGCAGTTACTACGGGAGCGTGCAGTTCTTC. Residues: CASSYYGSVQFF.

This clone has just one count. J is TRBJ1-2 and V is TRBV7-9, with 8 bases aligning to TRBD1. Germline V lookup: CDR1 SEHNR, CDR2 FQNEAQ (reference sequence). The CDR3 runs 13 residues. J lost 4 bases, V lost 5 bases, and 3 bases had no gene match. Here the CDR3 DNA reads TGTGCCAGCAGCCCACAGGGGGGCTATGGCTACACCTTC. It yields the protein CASSPQGGYGYTF.

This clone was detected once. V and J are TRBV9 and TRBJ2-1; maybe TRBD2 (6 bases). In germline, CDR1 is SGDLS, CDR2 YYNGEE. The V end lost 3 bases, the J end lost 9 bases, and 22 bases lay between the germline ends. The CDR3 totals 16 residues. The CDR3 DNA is TGTGCCAGCAGCGCCGACGAGACGCCGGGAGAGGCTGAGCAGTTCTTC. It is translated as CASSADETPGEAEQFF.

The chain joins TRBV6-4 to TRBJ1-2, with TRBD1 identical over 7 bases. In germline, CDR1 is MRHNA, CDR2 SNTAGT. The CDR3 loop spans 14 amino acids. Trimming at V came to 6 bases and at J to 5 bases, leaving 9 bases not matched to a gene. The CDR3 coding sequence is TGTGCCAGCAGGGATACAAACAGGGGTTATGGCTACACCTTC. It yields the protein CASRDTNRGYGYTF.